Below are 10 T cell receptor beta chains sequenced from a single sample in a study of T cells after yellow fever vaccination (dated by TCRdb to between 2018 and 2021). In the paper's terms, the treatment or condition label means: live attenuated yellow fever vaccine strain. Libraries were constructed by 5' RACE. Sequenced using an Illumina HiSeq 2500. TCRdb trimmed public reads at Q25 via fastp, called clones via MiXCR and kept in-frame beta chains. When rows share a CDR3 protein, they turn into one entry using the most common DNA and genes. The sample records around 550,000 distinct CDR3 sequences, about 19% of which are singletons. Of the sample, 13% to 15% is held by the ten largest clones. Sequencing was performed on PBMCs, taken 15 days after the yellow fever booster vaccination. The origin of the receptors is a young man who received the YFV17D yellow fever vaccine.

V is TRBV18 and J is TRBJ2-3, with unresolved D. This CDR3 is 14 amino acids long. With 1 base removed from V and 2 bases from J, the gap between germline ends came to 7 bases. Per germline, CDR1 KGHSH and CDR2 LQKENI. The CDR3 is CASSPLSPTDTQYF. CDR3 sequence (DNA): TGTGCCAGCTCACCACTTAGTCCCACAGATACGCAGTATTTT.

J is TRBJ2-5 and V is TRBV6-5, with D possibly matching TRBD2 (5 bases). CDR1 MNHEY and CDR2 SVGAGI come from the germline V gene. V was pared by 2 bases and J by 4 bases, with 20 bases between. The CDR3 is 17 residues long. The CDR3 loop is CASSYEDGAHSGETQYF. The CDR3 coding sequence is TGTGCCAGCAGTTACGAGGATGGCGCCCACAGCGGAGAGACCCAGTACTTC.

This clonotype was observed a few times. The chain uses TRBV20-1 and TRBJ2-3, with TRBD2 matching 7 bases. The CDR3 covers 16 residues. Germline V gene lookup returns CDR1 DFQATT and CDR2 SNEGSKA (reference sequence). The J segment lost 0 bases and the V segment lost 1 base, leaving 7 bases of the junction unmatched. The CDR3 reads CSARGASGTSTDTQYF. The CDR3 nucleotides read TGCAGTGCTAGAGGGGCTAGCGGCACTAGCACAGATACGCAGTATTTT.

The V and J genes are TRBV27 and TRBJ2-7; 11 bases are shared with TRBD2. The CDR3 totals 19 residues. Trimming took 3 bases from V and 5 from J; bases not matched to a gene: 18. Germline V gene sequence: CDR1 MNHEY, CDR2 SMNVEV (reference sequence). In DNA form, the CDR3 reads TGTGCCAGCAGTTTTCAGGGGTCCGGACTAGCGGGTGGGGCGGACGAGCAGTACTTC. Encoded protein: CASSFQGSGLAGGADEQYF.

This clonotype was observed a few times. V is TRBV7-2 and J is TRBJ1-1, with a weak D call TRBD1 (6 bases). Deletions cut 2 bases from V and 4 bases from J, with 14 bases between. The CDR3 is 15 amino acids. Germline V gene data show CDR1 as SGHTA and CDR2 as FQGNSA. This CDR3 reads CASSLITQGITEAFF. CDR3 in DNA: TGTGCCAGCAGCTTAATTACGCAGGGGATCACTGAAGCTTTCTTT. Full variable domain (remainder filled in from reference TRBV7-2 and TRBJ1-1): GAGVSQSPSNKVTEKGKDVELRCDPISGHTALYWYRQSLGQGLEFLIYFQGNSAPDKSGLPSDRFSAERTGGSVSTLTIQRTQQEDSAVYLCASSLITQGITEAFFGQGTRLTVV.

This clonotype came up once. The rearrangement uses TRBV6-1 and TRBJ2-1; possible D gene TRBD2, 5 bases. Germline V gene lookup returns CDR1 MNHNS and CDR2 SASEGT. The V gene lost 7 bases and the J gene lost 7 bases, with 20 bases spanning the gap. This CDR3 is built from 15 residues. Written as DNA, the CDR3 is TGTGCCAGCACCCCCTCCGGGGTAGCAGGAAATGAGCAGTTCTTC. This translates into CASTPSGVAGNEQFF.

This chain connects TRBV9 to TRBJ2-5; D not certain. There are 12 residues in the CDR3. V was trimmed by 4 bases and J by 3 bases, leaving 7 bases between them. Germline V gene sequence: CDR1 SGDLS, CDR2 YYNGEE. CDR3 region: CASSHNEETQYF. DNA of the CDR3: TGTGCCAGCAGCCACAACGAAGAGACCCAGTACTTC.

The chain couples TRBV7-9 to TRBJ2-5; TRBD2 matches at 7 bases. Germline V gene lookup returns CDR1 SEHNR and CDR2 FQNEAQ (reference sequence). The CDR3 extends over 15 amino acids. The J segment lost 5 bases and the V segment lost 11 bases, leaving 17 bases of the junction unmatched. The CDR3 loop reads CAVAEGAGRSETQYF. For the CDR3, the DNA is TGTGCCGTCGCTGAGGGAGCGGGACGAAGCGAGACCCAGTACTTC.

In this sample, this clonotype turned up a few times. This chain links TRBV20-1 with TRBJ1-1; D gene unclear. Trimming stripped 0 bases from V and 3 bases from J, with 14 bases between. This CDR3 is built from 15 residues. CDR1 DFQATT and CDR2 SNEGSKA come from the germline V gene (reference sequence). The CDR3 protein is CSARDSRAWDTEAFF. The CDR3 DNA reads TGCAGTGCTAGAGATTCCCGGGCGTGGGACACTGAAGCTTTCTTT.

This sequence joins TRBV6-1 and TRBJ2-7, with D possibly TRBD2 on 7 matching bases. With 5 bases removed from V and 3 bases from J, the gap between germline ends came to 17 bases. The germline V gene has CDR1 MNHNS and CDR2 SASEGT. This CDR3 has 15 amino acids. The CDR3 DNA reads TGTGCCAGCAGTAAACACCGGGGGGCGGACTACGAGCAGTACTTC. Its protein is CASSKHRGADYEQYF.